The 27 T cell receptor beta chains given below trace back to one sample, sequenced in a study of cytotoxic CD8 clonotypes in ibrutinib-treated CLL. Method: immunoSEQ multiplex PCR; TCRdb's copy keeps in-frame clones and lacks some. This sample carries approximately 32,000 clones, approximately 69% of them seen once, and the ten largest clones take around 30%. The sequenced sample was PBMCs, obtained before ibrutinib treatment. All receptors derive from a human donor with chronic lymphocytic leukemia.

The chain has TRBV4-2 and TRBJ2-1; 12 positions agree with TRBD2. Germline V gives CDR1 LGHNA, CDR2 YNFKEQ. After removal of 4 bases from V and 4 bases from J, the junction contained 8 bases not matched to a gene. This CDR3 is 17 amino acids long. The DNA for the CDR3 is TGTGCCAGCAGCCGGTTGCTAGCGGGAGGGACTTACAATGAGCAGTTCTTC. This translates into CASSRLLAGGTYNEQFF.

The chain joins TRBV15 to TRBJ2-4; D not certain. CDR3 length: 15 amino acids. V was cut by 2 bases and J by 1 base, with 9 bases left in between. Germline V gene data show CDR1 as LNHNV and CDR2 as YYDKDF (reference sequence). CDR3: CATSRTAFAKNIQYF. The CDR3 DNA sequence: TGTGCCACCAGCAGAACAGCGTTCGCCAAAAACATTCAGTACTTC.

The V call is TRBV5-6, the J call TRBJ2-5; D ambiguous. From germline, CDR1 is SGHDT and CDR2 YYEEEE. V lost 5 bases to trimming and J lost 5 bases, with 4 bases between them. This CDR3 region has 10 residues. CDR3 bases: TGTGCCAGCAGTCGGGAGACCCAGTACTTC. This gives the protein CASSRETQYF.

This sequence joins TRBV7-9 and TRBJ1-6; 8 bases are a match to TRBD1. Germline CDR1 is SEHNR and CDR2 is FQNEAQ (reference sequence). CDR3 length equals 18 residues. Losses at the gene ends were 4 bases for V and 1 base for J; bases not matched to a gene: 9. The CDR3 is CASSYPTGQVSYNSPLHF. CDR3 DNA sequence: TGTGCCAGCAGCTACCCGACGGGACAGGTGTCCTATAATTCACCCCTCCACTTT.

This clone was observed a handful of times. V and J are TRBV4-2 and TRBJ1-1; 8 nucleotides agree with TRBD1. The germline CDR1 and CDR2 sequences are LGHNA and YNFKEQ. The CDR3 is 15 amino acids. The junction had 1 base not matched to a gene; V was cut back by 0 bases and J by 1 base. CDR3 residues: CASSQETGGNTEAFF. The CDR3 region has the DNA TGTGCCAGCAGCCAAGAAACAGGGGGGAACACTGAAGCTTTCTTT.

The chain uses TRBV25-1 and TRBJ2-1; TRBD1 aligns across 9 bases. There are 14 residues in the CDR3. Trimming removed 7 bases from V and 0 bases from J; junction bases left unmatched: 1. Germline V CDR1 and CDR2: MGHDK, SYGVNS. The CDR3, as DNA: TGTGCCAGCAAGACAGGGGGCTCCTACAATGAGCAGTTCTTC. Translated: CASKTGGSYNEQFF.

This clone was counted only a few times. The rearrangement joins TRBV28 to TRBJ1-6, with a tentative D call TRBD1 (6 bases). Germline V lookup: CDR1 MDHEN, CDR2 SYDVKM. The CDR3 length is 15 residues. V was cut by 6 bases and J by 9 bases, with 18 bases left in between. The DNA of the CDR3 is TGTGCCAGCAGCAACCTACAGGGCTGGGGTTCACCCCTCCACTTT. Its translation: CASSNLQGWGSPLHF.

This chain links TRBV18 with TRBJ1-1, with 9 bases aligning to TRBD1. Trimming took 3 bases from V and 5 from J; bases not matched to a gene: 4. This CDR3 region has 14 residues. CDR1 is KGHSH, CDR2 LQKENI, per germline. CDR3 nucleotides: TGTGCCAGCTCACCGGGACAGGGAGGGACTGAAGCTTTCTTT. Residues: CASSPGQGGTEAFF. The full variable domain, in which reference TRBV18 and TRBJ1-1 provide the parts outside the CDR3, is NAGVMQNPRHLVRRRGQEARLRCSPMKGHSHVYWYRQLPEEGLKFMVYLQKENIIDESGMPKERFSAEFPKEGPSILRIQQVVRGDSAAYFCASSPGQGGTEAFFGQGTRLTVV.

The chain combines TRBV2 with TRBJ2-4; D is ambiguous. The CDR3 has 16 amino acids. V lost 2 bases, J lost 0 bases, and 11 bases lay in between. Germline-derived CDR1 and CDR2 are SNHLY and FYNNEI. As DNA, the CDR3 is TGTGCCAGCAGTGAACGGGCCTCTCTAGCCAAAAACATTCAGTACTTC. Translating gives CASSERASLAKNIQYF.

The gene calls are TRBV30 and TRBJ2-3; the D gene could be TRBD1 or TRBD2 (6 bases each). The germline V gene has CDR1 GTSNPN and CDR2 SVGIG (reference sequence). The germline V and J ends were trimmed by 0 bases and 2 bases, with 12 bases remaining between them. The length of the CDR3 is 15 residues. CDR3 DNA: TGTGCCTGGAGTGTAGGGGGGACCCACACAGATACGCAGTATTTT. Its translation is CAWSVGGTHTDTQYF.

This clone appeared once. The CDR3 nucleotides are TGTGCCAGCAGTTTAGCGGGGGGGCTTGACGAGACCCAGTACTTC. It specifies CASSLAGGLDETQYF. The chain employs TRBV28 and TRBJ2-5, with TRBD2 matching 9 bases. After removal of 2 bases from V and 5 bases from J, the junction contained 6 bases not matched to a gene. The CDR3 loop spans 15 amino acids. The germline CDR1 and CDR2 sequences are MDHEN and SYDVKM.

J is TRBJ2-1 and V is TRBV14, with D unclear. V gave up 1 base and J gave up 0 bases, with 7 bases separating them. Per the germline V gene, CDR1 is SGHDN and CDR2 is FVKESK. The CDR3 loop spans 15 amino acids. The DNA of the CDR3 is TGTGCCAGCAGCCAAGTAGGGTTCTCCTACAATGAGCAGTTCTTC. Amino acids: CASSQVGFSYNEQFF.

In its sample, this clone was seen a few times. CDR3 protein: CASSSDKQGLDGYTF. CDR3 DNA: TGTGCCAGCAGCTCAGATAAACAGGGACTGGATGGCTACACCTTC. V gene TRBV7-2 combines with J gene TRBJ1-2, with D perhaps matching TRBD1 (6 bases). Germline V CDR1 and CDR2: SGHTA, FQGNSA. Trimming took off 4 bases at V and 6 bases at J, with 18 bases between the two ends. The CDR3 is 15 amino acids.

The V gene is TRBV29-1, the J gene TRBJ2-7; possibly TRBD1 for D (7 bases). The CDR3 contains 13 residues. The V gene's germline CDR1 is SQVTM and CDR2 ANQGSEA. V dropped 4 bases and J dropped 3 bases, with 13 bases sitting between them. CDR3 protein: CSVAPGGHYEQYF. The DNA for the CDR3 is TGCAGCGTTGCCCCAGGGGGGCACTACGAGCAGTACTTC.

V usage is TRBV21-1 and J usage is TRBJ2-1. TRBV21-1 has pseudogene status. The CDR3 sequence is 11 residues long. CDR3 DNA: TGTGCCAGCAGCGGGGGTGGCGAGCAGTTCTTC. The encoded protein is CASSGGGEQFF.

This chain uses TRBV11-1 with TRBJ1-1; 8 bases align to TRBD1. CDR3 size: 16 residues. Looked up from germline, CDR1 is SGHAT and CDR2 is FQDESV (reference sequence). V was pared by 6 bases and J by 1 base, with 10 bases of the junction left unmatched. CDR3 in DNA: TGTGCCAGCAGTTCCAACCCCGGGACAGGGAACACTGAAGCTTTCTTT. Translation: CASSSNPGTGNTEAFF.

The chain carries TRBV28 and TRBJ1-5; no reliable D call. This CDR3 contains 14 residues. Trimming removed 5 bases from V and 1 base from J, with 9 bases in between. CDR1 and CDR2 (germline): MDHEN, SYDVKM. CDR3 protein: CASSLGGSNQPQHF. CDR3 nucleotide sequence: TGTGCCAGCAGTCTAGGCGGGAGCAATCAGCCCCAGCATTTT.

The gene calls are TRBV2 and TRBJ2-3; no firm D call. CDR3 length equals 14 residues. Germline V lookup: CDR1 SNHLY, CDR2 FYNNEI. V was shortened by 4 bases and J by 2 bases, with 10 bases between the two germline ends. The CDR3 DNA is TGTGCCAGCAGTGCTACTACCTTCACAGATACGCAGTATTTT. Translation gives CASSATTFTDTQYF.

The chain carries TRBV9 and TRBJ1-1; 10 positions agree with TRBD1. Germline V gene lookup returns CDR1 SGDLS and CDR2 YYNGEE. The CDR3 length is 15 residues. With V trimmed by 0 bases and J by 4 bases, 3 bases remained unmatched. The CDR3: CASSVVGTGVTEAFF. CDR3 in DNA: TGTGCCAGCAGCGTAGTCGGGACAGGGGTCACTGAAGCTTTCTTT.

The chain combines TRBV29-1 with TRBJ1-2; a possible D gene is TRBD1 (5 bases). V dropped 5 bases and J dropped 2 bases, with 18 bases sitting between them. CDR1 is SQVTM and CDR2 is ANQGSEA in the germline V gene. CDR3 length: 15 residues. CDR3 nucleotides: TGCAGCGTTTCCGAGAGGGGCAGACACAACTATGGCTACACCTTC. Translating it yields CSVSERGRHNYGYTF. The full variable domain, with the rest looked up from reference TRBV29-1 and TRBJ1-2, is SAVISQKPSRDICQRGTSLTIQCQVDSQVTMMFWYRQQPGQSLTLIATANQGSEATYESGFVIDKFPISRPNLTFSTLTVSNMSPEDSSIYLCSVSERGRHNYGYTFGSGTRLTVV.

This sequence joins TRBV11-2 and TRBJ2-1; D not certain. Trimming pared 2 bases from V and 13 bases from J, leaving 12 bases between. The CDR3 consists of 12 residues. Germline CDR1 reads SGHAT; CDR2 reads FQNNGV. The CDR3 nucleotides are TGTGCCAGCAGCTTAACCCTCTACAATCAGTTCTTC. This encodes CASSLTLYNQFF.

This clone was counted once. The chain combines TRBV9 with TRBJ1-2; D might be TRBD1 (5 bases). Germline CDR1 SGDLS, CDR2 YYNGEE. This CDR3 is 13 amino acids long. V shed 1 base and J shed 6 bases, with 10 bases lying between them. Written as DNA, the CDR3 is TGTGCCAGCAGCGTACAGGGTTTCGATGGCTACACCTTC. Encoded protein: CASSVQGFDGYTF.

This clone is judged medium-sized. The V call is TRBV11-2, the J call TRBJ2-3; TRBD2 agrees at 9 bases. The germline gives CDR1 SGHAT, CDR2 FQNNGV. The CDR3 is 16 residues long. J lost 0 bases, V lost 3 bases, and 4 bases had no gene match. CDR3 coding DNA: TGTGCCAGCAGCTTCTCTAGCGGGGCTAGCACAGATACGCAGTATTTT. Its protein product is CASSFSSGASTDTQYF.

The rearrangement uses TRBV30 and TRBJ2-7, with a tentative D call TRBD2 (5 bases). CDR1 is GTSNPN and CDR2 is SVGIG in the germline V gene (reference sequence). The CDR3 length is 17 residues. Trimming cost V 2 bases and J 2 bases, with 22 bases left between them. The CDR3 bases are TGTGCCTGGAGTCGGGGAATTCAAATTCAAATTACCTACGAGCAGTACTTC. Translation gives CAWSRGIQIQITYEQYF.

The rearrangement links TRBV7-9 to TRBJ1-2, with 10 bases lining up with TRBD1. V shed 4 bases and J 8 bases; nucleotides not matched to a gene: 10. Germline V gene data show CDR1 as SEHNR and CDR2 as FQNEAQ (reference sequence). This CDR3 is 15 amino acids long. The CDR3 DNA reads as TGTGCCAGCAGCTCTGGCCGGGACAGGGGTGAGGGCTACACCTTC. Its protein product is CASSSGRDRGEGYTF.

The chain has TRBV4-1 and TRBJ1-2; D possibly corresponds to TRBD1 (6 bases). This CDR3 contains 13 residues. From germline, CDR1 is MGHRA and CDR2 YSYEKL. Trimming shortened V by 4 bases and J by 6 bases, and 12 bases separated the two germline ends. In DNA form, the CDR3 reads TGCGCCAGCAGCCCCACAGGGCGGGATGGCTACACCTTC. Amino acid sequence: CASSPTGRDGYTF.

The V gene is TRBV19, the J gene TRBJ2-7, with 9 bases that match TRBD1. The J segment lost 4 bases and the V segment lost 4 bases, leaving 8 bases of the junction unmatched. The CDR3 is made up of 15 amino acids. The germline CDR1 and CDR2 sequences are LNHDA and SQIVND (reference sequence). CDR3 sequence: CASSTPGQGRYEQYF. The CDR3 coding sequence is TGTGCCAGTAGTACCCCGGGACAGGGAAGATACGAGCAGTACTTC.